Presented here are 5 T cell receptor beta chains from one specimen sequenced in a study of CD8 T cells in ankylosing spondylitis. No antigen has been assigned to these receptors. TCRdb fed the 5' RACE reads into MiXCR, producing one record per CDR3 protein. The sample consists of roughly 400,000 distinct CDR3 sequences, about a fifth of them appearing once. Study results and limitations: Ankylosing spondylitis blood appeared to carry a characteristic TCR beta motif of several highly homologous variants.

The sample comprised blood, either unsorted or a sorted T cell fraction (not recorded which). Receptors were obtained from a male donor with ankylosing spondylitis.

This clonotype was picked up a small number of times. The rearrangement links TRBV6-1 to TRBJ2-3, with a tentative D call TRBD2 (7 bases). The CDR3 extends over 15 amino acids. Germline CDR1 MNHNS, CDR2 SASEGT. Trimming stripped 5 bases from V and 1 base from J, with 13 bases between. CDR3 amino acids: CASSRRGPGTDTQYF. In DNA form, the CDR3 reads TGTGCCAGCAGTCGGCGGGGGCCGGGCACAGATACGCAGTATTTT.

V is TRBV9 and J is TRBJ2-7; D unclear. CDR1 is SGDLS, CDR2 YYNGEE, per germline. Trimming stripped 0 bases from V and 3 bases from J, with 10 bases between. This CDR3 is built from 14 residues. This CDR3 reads CASSVEVSSYEQYF. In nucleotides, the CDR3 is TGTGCCAGCAGCGTAGAAGTTAGCAGCTACGAGCAGTACTTC.

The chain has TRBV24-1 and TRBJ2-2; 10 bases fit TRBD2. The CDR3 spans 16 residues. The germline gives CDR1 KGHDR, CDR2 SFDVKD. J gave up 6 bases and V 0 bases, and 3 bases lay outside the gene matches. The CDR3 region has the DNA TGTGCCACCAGTGATTTGCCTAGCGGGAGATCCGGGGAGCTGTTTTTT. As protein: CATSDLPSGRSGELFF.

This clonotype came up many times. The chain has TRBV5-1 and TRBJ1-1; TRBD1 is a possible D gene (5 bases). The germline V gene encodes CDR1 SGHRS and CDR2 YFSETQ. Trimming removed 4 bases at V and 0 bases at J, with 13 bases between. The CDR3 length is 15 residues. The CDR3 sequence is CASSRRGQLNTEAFF. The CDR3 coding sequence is TGCGCCAGCAGCCGTCGAGGACAACTGAACACTGAAGCTTTCTTT.

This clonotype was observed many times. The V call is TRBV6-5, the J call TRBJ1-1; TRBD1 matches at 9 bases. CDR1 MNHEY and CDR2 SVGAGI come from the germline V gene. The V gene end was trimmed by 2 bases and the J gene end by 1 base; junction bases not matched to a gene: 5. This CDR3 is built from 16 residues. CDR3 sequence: CASSYGPGQGNTEAFF. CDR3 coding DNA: TGTGCCAGCAGTTACGGACCGGGACAGGGGAACACTGAAGCTTTCTTT.